Below are 23 T cell receptor beta chains sequenced from a single sample in a study of T cells after yellow fever vaccination. TCRdb ran MiXCR on the 5' RACE reads and lists one entry per CDR3 protein. The table has approximately 250,000 distinct CDR3 sequences, roughly 5.6% seen once; the top ten hold roughly 3.3%. The starting material was CD4+ T cells sorted from PBMCs, obtained on the day of the yellow fever booster vaccination. These receptors were obtained from a man between 18 and 35 years old who received the YFV17D yellow fever vaccine.

This clonotype was counted ten times or more. The rearrangement joins TRBV7-2 to TRBJ1-2; the match to TRBD1 covers 7 bases. The CDR3 is 14 amino acids. Germline CDR1 is SGHTA and CDR2 is FQGNSA. V lost 2 bases to trimming and J lost 8 bases; unmatched junction nucleotides: 8. In DNA, the CDR3 is TGTGCCAGCAGCTTAAATGAGGGGGCGTACGGCTACACCTTC. Its protein product is CASSLNEGAYGYTF.

This clonotype occurred many times. This chain links TRBV5-5 with TRBJ2-7; tentative D call: TRBD2 (5 bases). The CDR3 has 15 amino acids. The germline V gene encodes CDR1 SGHKS and CDR2 YYEKEE (reference sequence). The V and J ends lost 5 bases and 0 bases respectively, with 15 bases between them. CDR3 in amino acids: CASSRGVISSYEQYF. The CDR3 coding sequence is TGTGCCAGCAGTCGGGGTGTCATAAGCTCCTACGAGCAGTACTTC. Filled out from reference TRBV5-5 and TRBJ2-7, the complete variable domain reads DAGVTQSPTHLIKTRGQQVTLRCSPISGHKSVSWYQQVLGQGPQFIFQYYEKEERGRGNFPDRFSARQFPNYSSELNVNALLLGDSALYLCASSRGVISSYEQYFGPGTRLTVT.

The chain has TRBV25-1 and TRBJ1-4, with D unclear. CDR3 length equals 14 residues. The germline V gene encodes CDR1 MGHDK and CDR2 SYGVNS. V lost 4 bases and J 7 bases, leaving 13 bases between the germline ends. The CDR3 bases are TGTGCCAGCAGTGCCAGCGTAGGGTTTGAAAAACTGTTTTTT. It translates to CASSASVGFEKLFF.

Ten or more counts support this clonotype. Here the CDR3 DNA reads TGCGCCAGCGACAGGGACGGGACCTCTGGGGCCAACGTCCTGACTTTC. Protein product: CASDRDGTSGANVLTF. The rearrangement uses TRBV5-1 and TRBJ2-6, with TRBD1 matching over 7 bases. With V trimmed by 7 bases and J by 0 bases, 7 bases remained unmatched. This CDR3 has 16 amino acids. Germline V CDR1 and CDR2: SGHRS, YFSETQ. Full variable domain (remainder filled in from reference TRBV5-1 and TRBJ2-6): KAGVTQTPRYLIKTRGQQVTLSCSPISGHRSVSWYQQTPGQGLQFLFEYFSETQRNKGNFPGRFSGRQFSNSRSEMNVSTLELGDSALYLCASDRDGTSGANVLTFGAGSRLTVL.

This sequence joins TRBV7-9 and TRBJ1-1, with unresolved D. This CDR3 spans 14 amino acids. The germline V and J ends were trimmed by 5 bases and 6 bases, with 16 bases remaining between them. Per the germline V gene, CDR1 is SEHNR and CDR2 is FQNEAQ (reference sequence). CDR3 coding DNA: TGTGCCAGCAGCCTCCGGGCCGACGAACCTGAAGCTTTCTTT. Translating gives CASSLRADEPEAFF.

The sample holds many counts of this clonotype. This sequence joins TRBV4-1 and TRBJ1-6, with 7 nucleotides matching TRBD1. V lost 0 bases and J lost 4; bases outside the gene matches: 9. CDR3 length equals 18 residues. CDR1 is MGHRA, CDR2 YSYEKL, per germline. For the CDR3, the DNA is TGCGCCAGCAGCCAAGAAGGGGGCAGGGGAATATATAATTCACCCCTCCACTTT. This gives the protein CASSQEGGRGIYNSPLHF.

This clonotype was picked up a small number of times. The chain has TRBV11-2 and TRBJ2-3; D is ambiguous. The CDR3 loop spans 12 amino acids. In germline, CDR1 is SGHAT, CDR2 FQNNGV. V was trimmed by 2 bases and J by 7 bases, leaving 7 bases between them. The CDR3 protein is CASSLQANTQYF. The CDR3 coding sequence is TGTGCCAGCAGCTTACAGGCCAATACGCAGTATTTT. Looking up the rest from reference TRBV11-2 and TRBJ2-3 gives the full variable domain: EAGVAQSPRYKIIEKRQSVAFWCNPISGHATLYWYQQILGQGPKLLIQFQNNGVVDDSQLPKDRFSAERLKGVDSTLKIQPAKLEDSAVYLCASSLQANTQYFGPGTRLTVL.

There are many counts of this clonotype. The chain links TRBV4-3 to TRBJ2-5; the match to TRBD1 covers 8 bases. Trimming removed 3 bases from V and 4 bases from J; junction bases left unmatched: 7. CDR3 length: 15 amino acids. CDR1 LGHNA and CDR2 YSLEER come from the germline V gene. CDR3 protein: CASSQQSRGLETQYF. The CDR3 DNA reads as TGCGCCAGCAGCCAGCAATCCAGGGGGCTAGAGACCCAGTACTTC.

There are many counts of this clonotype. This chain links TRBV7-2 with TRBJ2-3; D is unresolved. Germline CDR1 and CDR2: SGHTA and FQGNSA. This CDR3 contains 13 residues. V was clipped by 2 bases and J by 5 bases, with 8 bases between them. The CDR3 DNA follows: TGTGCCAGCAGCTTATACTGGGGAGATACGCAGTATTTT. It encodes CASSLYWGDTQYF.

In its sample, this clonotype was seen many times. The chain employs TRBV20-1 and TRBJ1-4, with D perhaps matching TRBD1 (5 bases). The V gene's germline CDR1 is DFQATT and CDR2 SNEGSKA (reference sequence). Trimming pared 6 bases from V and 7 bases from J, leaving 18 bases between. The CDR3 length is 14 residues. CDR3 loop: CSAHVGQGGEKLFF. In nucleotides, the CDR3 is TGCAGTGCCCATGTCGGGCAGGGCGGTGAAAAACTGTTTTTT.

This clonotype was seen only a few times. This chain connects TRBV20-1 to TRBJ2-3; D gene uncertain. With 3 bases removed from V and 3 bases from J, the gap between germline ends came to 10 bases. The germline V gene encodes CDR1 DFQATT and CDR2 SNEGSKA (reference sequence). CDR3 length: 13 residues. The CDR3 here is CSASVRPTDTQYF. In nucleotides, the CDR3 is TGCAGTGCTAGTGTCAGGCCGACAGATACGCAGTATTTT.

CDR3 in DNA: TGTGCCTGGAGTGTACCGAGGCTAGCGGGGGGGCGAGTCGCAGATACGCAGTATTTT. Translating gives CAWSVPRLAGGRVADTQYF. The J gene is TRBJ2-3, the V gene TRBV30; 12 bases match TRBD2. CDR1 is GTSNPN, CDR2 SVGIG, per germline (reference sequence). J was trimmed by 4 bases and V by 0 bases; bases with no gene match: 14. There are 19 residues in the CDR3.

This clonotype was counted at least ten times. The chain recombines TRBV7-8 with TRBJ1-2; the D gene is possibly TRBD1 (6 bases). Trimming removed 6 bases from V and 4 bases from J, with 15 bases in between. The germline V gene has CDR1 SGHVS and CDR2 FQNEAQ. The CDR3 sequence is 14 residues long. The CDR3 DNA sequence: TGTGCCAGCAGACTCACTCAGGGGAGCTATGGCTACACCTTC. Amino acids: CASRLTQGSYGYTF.

This clonotype was counted between two and nine times. The CDR3 loop is CASSQLYRGLSGNTIYF. As DNA, the CDR3 is TGCGCCAGCAGCCAATTGTACAGGGGGCTCTCTGGAAACACCATATATTTT. V is TRBV4-1 and J is TRBJ1-3; 9 nucleotides match TRBD1. This CDR3 comprises 17 residues. Germline V gene sequence: CDR1 MGHRA, CDR2 YSYEKL. The V and J ends lost 2 bases and 0 bases, in that order; junction bases with no gene match: 5.

This clonotype was observed at least ten times. The rearrangement uses TRBV23-1 and TRBJ2-1; 10 nucleotides agree with TRBD1. TRBV23-1 is an ORF for which the function is uncertain. V shed 4 bases, J shed 7 bases, and the junction held 13 bases outside the gene matches. This CDR3 comprises 17 residues. The CDR3, as DNA: TGCGCCAGCAGTCTCTTTATCATGGACAGGGGGAGAAATGAGCAGTTCTTC. Translated, it gives CASSLFIMDRGRNEQFF.

This clonotype came up many times. The V and J genes are TRBV11-2 and TRBJ1-1, with unresolved D. The CDR3 consists of 13 residues. Looked up from germline, CDR1 is SGHAT and CDR2 is FQNNGV. V was pared by 3 bases and J by 5 bases, with 10 bases between. CDR3: CASSLNGETEAFF. CDR3 sequence (DNA): TGTGCCAGCAGCTTGAACGGGGAGACTGAAGCTTTCTTT. Looking up the rest from reference TRBV11-2 and TRBJ1-1 gives the full variable domain: EAGVAQSPRYKIIEKRQSVAFWCNPISGHATLYWYQQILGQGPKLLIQFQNNGVVDDSQLPKDRFSAERLKGVDSTLKIQPAKLEDSAVYLCASSLNGETEAFFGQGTRLTVV.

This clonotype was seen only a few times. The gene calls are TRBV2 and TRBJ1-2; D is ambiguous. CDR1 and CDR2 (germline): SNHLY, FYNNEI. The CDR3 has 14 residues. V was pared by 2 bases and J by 2 bases, with 9 bases between. CDR3 DNA sequence: TGTGCCAGCAGTGAAAATAGAGGGAACTATGGCTACACCTTC. Its protein product is CASSENRGNYGYTF.

The genes are TRBV18 and TRBJ2-7; D uncertain. The CDR3 consists of 14 residues. The germline gives CDR1 KGHSH, CDR2 LQKENI. The V end was cut by 3 bases, the J end by 3 bases, with 12 bases between. The DNA for the CDR3 is TGTGCCAGCTCACCTACTACGCAGGACTACGAGCAGTACTTC. Protein sequence: CASSPTTQDYEQYF.

The chain has TRBV5-6 and TRBJ2-4; D not resolved. The CDR3 is 18 residues long. Between the trimmed V and J ends, which lost 1 base and 1 base, there was a span of 18 bases. The germline V gene has CDR1 SGHDT and CDR2 YYEEEE. The CDR3 loop is CASSLYIAGYLAKNIQYF. The CDR3 nucleotides are TGTGCCAGCAGCTTGTATATAGCCGGGTACTTGGCCAAAAACATTCAGTACTTC.

Ten or more counts support this clonotype. V gene TRBV7-3 combines with J gene TRBJ2-3; 10 bases map to TRBD2. Germline values: CDR1 SGHTA, CDR2 FQGTGA. V shed 4 bases and J 2 bases; nucleotides not matched to a gene: 6. The length of the CDR3 is 16 residues. The CDR3 spells CASSSILAGNTDTQYF. The CDR3 DNA reads TGTGCCAGCAGCTCCATACTAGCGGGGAACACAGATACGCAGTATTTT.

The CDR3 sequence: CASSQDILADTQYF. In DNA form, the CDR3 reads TGCGCCAGCAGCCAGGATATTCTCGCAGATACGCAGTATTTT. J is TRBJ2-3 and V is TRBV4-3; D remains unclear. The V end was cut by 3 bases, the J end by 4 bases, with 11 bases between. This CDR3 spans 14 amino acids. Germline V CDR1 and CDR2: LGHNA, YSLEER.

This rearrangement joins TRBV7-3 to TRBJ2-5, with D perhaps assigned TRBD1 or TRBD2 (6 bases each). The germline gives CDR1 SGHTA, CDR2 FQGTGA. The CDR3 sequence is 14 residues long. Trimming took 5 bases from V and 2 from J, leaving 12 bases between them. The CDR3 DNA reads TGTGCCAGCAGCGCCTCGGGGGCTCAAGAGACCCAGTACTTC. Translating it yields CASSASGAQETQYF.

The chain employs TRBV7-2 and TRBJ2-7, with 12 positions matching TRBD1. Germline values: CDR1 SGHTA, CDR2 FQGNSA. The CDR3 runs to 15 residues. V lost 3 bases to trimming and J lost 3 bases; unmatched junction nucleotides: 3. CDR3 bases: TGTGCCAGCAGCTTGGGGACAGGGGGCGGCTACGAGCAGTACGTC. Translated: CASSLGTGGGYEQYV.